The sample holds many counts of the clone carrying this T cell receptor beta chain. Its antigen is not identified. This entry belongs to a study of spatial heterogeneity in lung cancer. Turning to the study itself: Raw reads showed each unique TCR and UMI combination turning up more than ten times on average.

Time point specified: sample taken at primary tumor resection. A unique molecular identifier was carried by every single TCR cDNA molecule. TCRdb reprocessed the 5' RACE reads via MiXCR and lists one record per CDR3 protein. Here the sample spans around 100,000 distinct CDR3 sequences, 4% to 4.5% being singletons. General observations from the study: How many expanded intratumoral alpha and beta TCRs were present tracked the tumor mutation count, which was a count of nonsynonymous mutations.

The sample was lung tumor tissue, taken at surgery. The clonotype originates from a male donor with early-stage non-small cell lung cancer.

CDR3 DNA sequence: TGTGCCAGCAGCCATGACAGGAGCACGACGACACCACAAGCCAAAAACATTCAGTACTTC. Its protein product is CASSHDRSTTTPQAKNIQYF. The chain combines TRBV3-1 with TRBJ2-4; D is perhaps TRBD1 (6 bases). Trimming removed 3 bases at V and 0 bases at J, with 24 bases between. The germline CDR1 and CDR2 sequences are LGHDT and YNNKEL (reference sequence). The CDR3 length is 20 residues.